This T cell receptor beta chain was found in a study of vaccination effects on CD4 cells after COVID-19. The overall study: Vaccination of participants consisted of two doses of either the BNT162b2 or mRNA-1273 vaccine.

Sequencing in the ViraFEST assay came after antigen-specific CD4+ T cells had been expanded with viral peptide pools, which were used to stimulate PBMC. When ten to eleven days of culture had elapsed, CD4+ T cells were isolated. Absence of prior SARS-CoV-2 infection characterized the vaccine recipients, who showed negative nucleocapsid antibodies. In culture with about 9.7 IU/ml IL-2 and 9 to 10 ug/ml peptides, PBMC were grown at a few million per well. Replacing half the medium with IL-2 medium was done on days 3 and 7. Study findings and constraints: Clones from infection and from vaccination both contracted markedly late after vaccination.

The ends lost 5 bases at V and 3 bases at J; junction bases unmatched: 4. The CDR3 is 15 residues long. Germline V gene sequence: CDR1 SGHVS, CDR2 FQNEAQ. About this clone itself: Antigen specificity is unknown.

Produced via immunoSEQ multiplex PCR; TCRdb's table is partial and in-frame only. The data hold under 75,000 clones, with about four fifths observed a single time. The sequence was obtained from a human donor who received a COVID-19 vaccine. Sequenced material: CD4+ T cells from PBMCs cultured with SARS-CoV-2 spike peptides, taken before COVID-19 vaccination. This rearrangement joins TRBV7-8 to TRBJ2-7, with 13 nucleotides matching TRBD2. Written as DNA, the CDR3 is TGTGCCAGCAGCCGACTAGCGGGAGGCCTCTACGAGCAGTACGTC. This codes for CASSRLAGGLYEQYV.